Shown below are 29 T cell receptor beta chains from a single sample sequenced in a study of T cell responses to AZD1222 COVID-19 vaccine. Here immunoSEQ multiplex PCR was the method, and the copy in TCRdb shows in-frame clones only, minus some. The profile shows more than 80,000 clones, about 94% of them singletons. Material: peripheral blood, obtained 28 days after the second AZD1222 dose. Source of these receptors: an adult who received the AZD1222 COVID-19 vaccine.

J is TRBJ1-6 and V is TRBV12-3 or TRBV12-4, with 7 bases lining up with TRBD1. J was trimmed by 6 bases and V by 6 bases; bases with no gene match: 2. The CDR3 consists of 13 residues. The CDR3 protein is CASSNRGNSPLHF. DNA of the CDR3: TGTGCCAGCAGCAACAGGGGTAATTCACCCCTCCACTTT.

The chain recombines TRBV1 with TRBJ1-2. TRBV1 is a known pseudogene. CDR3 length: 19 amino acids. The CDR3 loop is CTSSQDFTLWSLRNYGYTF. CDR3 in DNA: TGCACCAGCAGCCAAGATTTCACTCTCTGGAGCCTTCGAAACTATGGCTACACCTTC.

The chain employs TRBV6-5 and TRBJ1-4; D possibly corresponds to TRBD1 (6 bases). The CDR3 contains 15 residues. The V end lost 6 bases, the J end lost 8 bases, and 19 bases lay between the germline ends. Germline-derived CDR1 and CDR2 are MNHEY and SVGAGI. The CDR3 coding sequence is TGTGCCAGCAGAGACGGACAGTTGGGATTAGAAAAACTGTTTTTT. Protein sequence: CASRDGQLGLEKLFF.

The chain combines TRBV3-1 (or the pseudogene TRBV3-2) with TRBJ2-5; maybe TRBD2 (6 bases). The CDR3 totals 15 residues. Trimming cost V 5 bases and J 5 bases, with 18 bases left between them. From germline, CDR1 is LGHDT and CDR2 YNNKEL (reference sequence). CDR3 residues: CASSASWGVGETQYF. In nucleotides, the CDR3 is TGTGCCAGCAGCGCTTCGTGGGGGGTTGGTGAGACCCAGTACTTC.

The chain joins TRBV30 to TRBJ1-6, with D uncertain. Germline assignment: CDR1 GTSNPN and CDR2 SVGIG (reference sequence). This CDR3 contains 17 residues. Trimming removed 0 bases from V and 0 bases from J, with 12 bases in between. The DNA of the CDR3 is TGTGCCTGGAGTGTACTTGGGCGGAGCTCCTATAATTCACCCCTCCACTTT. Residues: CAWSVLGRSSYNSPLHF.

This chain uses TRBV19 with TRBJ1-2; TRBD1 agrees at 7 bases. Trimming cost V 4 bases and J 4 bases; bases outside gene matches: 0. Looked up from germline, CDR1 is LNHDA and CDR2 is SQIVND (reference sequence). CDR3 length equals 12 residues. CDR3 bases: TGTGCCAGTAGTAGGGACAGCTATGGCTACACCTTC. Its translation: CASSRDSYGYTF.

The chain recombines TRBV2 with TRBJ2-2; D tentatively reads TRBD1 or TRBD2 (5 bases each). Germline CDR1 reads SNHLY; CDR2 reads FYNNEI. With 4 bases removed from V and 5 bases from J, the gap between germline ends came to 14 bases. The CDR3 spans 15 residues. CDR3 protein: CASSVEGPGTGELFF. CDR3 sequence (DNA): TGTGCCAGCAGTGTAGAGGGACCGGGGACCGGGGAGCTGTTTTTT. Looking up the rest from reference TRBV2 and TRBJ2-2 gives the full variable domain: EPEVTQTPSHQVTQMGQEVILRCVPISNHLYFYWYRQILGQKVEFLVSFYNNEISEKSEIFDDQFSVERPDGSNFTLKIRSTKLEDSAMYFCASSVEGPGTGELFFGEGSRLTVL.

The rearrangement links TRBV6-1 to TRBJ2-1; the D is unclear. Trimming cost V 4 bases and J 6 bases, with 22 bases left between them. Germline V CDR1 and CDR2: MNHNS, SASEGT. This CDR3 region has 17 residues. In DNA form, the CDR3 reads TGTGCCAGCAGTGGGACGAAAGCCCTACGGTCGGTCAATGAGCAGTTCTTC. Its protein product is CASSGTKALRSVNEQFF.

V gene TRBV10-1 combines with J gene TRBJ1-1, with TRBD1 matching over 8 bases. The V gene end was trimmed by 4 bases and the J gene end by 6 bases; junction bases not matched to a gene: 4. Germline CDR1 and CDR2: WNHNN and SYGVQD (reference sequence). CDR3 size: 13 residues. This CDR3 reads CASSVDRGAEAFF. CDR3 DNA sequence: TGCGCCAGCAGTGTAGACAGGGGCGCTGAAGCTTTCTTT.

The chain combines TRBV9 with TRBJ1-4; D remains unclear. From germline, CDR1 is SGDLS and CDR2 YYNGEE. This CDR3 comprises 14 residues. V shed 2 bases and J shed 7 bases, with 12 bases lying between them. The CDR3 DNA sequence: TGTGCCAGCAGCGTGACCGACGGTATTGAAAAACTGTTTTTT. It translates to CASSVTDGIEKLFF.

The chain links TRBV27 to TRBJ2-7; 7 bases are shared with TRBD1. The CDR3 length is 13 residues. With 6 bases clipped from V and 9 bases from J, the junction kept 11 bases outside the gene matches. The germline V gene has CDR1 MNHEY and CDR2 SMNVEV (reference sequence). The CDR3 spells CASSPGTDTVQYF. The CDR3 coding sequence is TGTGCCAGCAGCCCCGGGACAGATACCGTGCAGTACTTC.

The chain links TRBV19 to TRBJ1-5; 7 bases agree with TRBD1. V lost 2 bases and J lost 3; bases outside the gene matches: 7. Germline values: CDR1 LNHDA, CDR2 SQIVND (reference sequence). The CDR3 sequence is 16 residues long. CDR3 protein: CASSITPTGANQPQHF. The CDR3 DNA sequence: TGTGCCAGTAGTATAACCCCTACAGGGGCCAATCAGCCCCAGCATTTT.

The chain carries TRBV6-5 and TRBJ2-3; D may be TRBD1 (6 bases). The CDR3 loop spans 12 amino acids. Trimming cost V 5 bases and J 14 bases, with 17 bases left between them. Germline V gives CDR1 MNHEY, CDR2 SVGAGI. CDR3 sequence (DNA): TGTGCCAGCAGTCGCGACAGGCCCCGTCTGTATTTT. It translates to CASSRDRPRLYF.

The CDR3: CASNQGGRLNTEAFF. In DNA, the CDR3 is TGTGCCAGTAACCAGGGCGGCAGATTGAACACTGAAGCTTTCTTT. V and J are TRBV19 and TRBJ1-1; D is perhaps TRBD1 (5 bases). Per the germline V gene, CDR1 is LNHDA and CDR2 is SQIVND (reference sequence). This CDR3 spans 15 amino acids. The ends were cut back, 7 bases at V and 0 bases at J, with 15 bases in the middle.

The chain combines TRBV29-1 with TRBJ1-5, with D unresolved. Germline V gives CDR1 SQVTM, CDR2 ANQGSEA. The CDR3 contains 12 residues. V lost 0 bases and J lost 9, with 9 bases in between. The CDR3 DNA sequence: TGCAGCGTTGAAGATGGTGGAGGGCCCCAGCATTTT. Translated: CSVEDGGGPQHF.

V is TRBV19 and J is TRBJ1-3; D is ambiguous. The CDR3 is 13 amino acids. Germline CDR1 is LNHDA and CDR2 is SQIVND (reference sequence). The V end lost 10 bases, the J end lost 4 bases, and 14 bases lay between the germline ends. The CDR3 DNA sequence: TGTGCCACCACTCGAGTTGCCGGAAACACCATATATTTT. It encodes CATTRVAGNTIYF.

The chain carries TRBV7-9 and TRBJ1-3; TRBD1 is a possible D gene (5 bases). The CDR3 totals 14 residues. Trimming left V 6 bases short and J 3 bases short, with 12 bases between. Germline CDR1 is SEHNR and CDR2 is FQNEAQ (reference sequence). CDR3 sequence reads: CASSYRWNGNTIYF. DNA for the CDR3: TGTGCCAGCAGTTACAGGTGGAATGGAAACACCATATATTTT.

The V gene is TRBV18, the J gene TRBJ1-1; a possible D gene is TRBD1 (5 bases). CDR1 KGHSH and CDR2 LQKENI come from the germline V gene. The CDR3 has 13 amino acids. V lost 2 bases and J lost 4, with 8 bases in between. The CDR3 loop is CASSPGRGTEAFF. CDR3 sequence (DNA): TGTGCCAGCTCACCAGGGAGGGGCACTGAAGCTTTCTTT.

There are a few counts of this clone. The J gene is TRBJ1-6, the V gene TRBV2, with D unclear. With 5 bases removed from V and 7 bases from J, the gap between germline ends came to 9 bases. The CDR3 sequence is 13 residues long. Germline V gene data show CDR1 as SNHLY and CDR2 as FYNNEI. The CDR3, as DNA: TGTGCCAGCAGTCCCACGGAAAATTCACCCCTCCACTTT. Residues: CASSPTENSPLHF.

The rearrangement uses TRBV3-1 (or the pseudogene TRBV3-2) and TRBJ1-5, with D possibly TRBD1 on 5 matching bases. Between the trimmed V and J ends, which lost 1 base and 7 bases, there was a span of 11 bases. CDR3 length: 14 amino acids. The germline V gene encodes CDR1 LGHDT and CDR2 YNNKEL (reference sequence). The CDR3 spells CASSQGSGIQPQHF. CDR3 DNA sequence: TGTGCCAGCAGCCAAGGTTCAGGGATCCAGCCCCAGCATTTT.

The chain combines TRBV5-1 with TRBJ1-4, with 8 nucleotides matching TRBD1. The CDR3 sequence is 15 residues long. V shed 4 bases and J 6 bases; nucleotides not matched to a gene: 8. The V gene's germline CDR1 is SGHRS and CDR2 YFSETQ. The CDR3 sequence: CASSPLTGEDEKLFF. The CDR3 nucleotides are TGCGCCAGCAGCCCACTGACAGGGGAGGATGAAAAACTGTTTTTT.

This chain uses TRBV7-6 with TRBJ2-3; 12 bases fit TRBD2. The CDR3 has 15 amino acids. The J segment lost 6 bases and the V segment lost 2 bases, leaving 3 bases of the junction unmatched. Germline CDR1 and CDR2: SGHVS and FNYEAQ. DNA for the CDR3: TGTGCCAGCAGCTTACTAGCGGGGGGGCTTGATACGCAGTATTTT. Translating gives CASSLLAGGLDTQYF.

The V gene is TRBV2, the J gene TRBJ1-1; no clear D gene. CDR1 and CDR2 (germline): SNHLY, FYNNEI. V was pared by 4 bases and J by 10 bases, with 10 bases between. The CDR3 extends over 11 amino acids. The CDR3 protein is CASSGQGRAFF. CDR3 coding DNA: TGTGCCAGCAGTGGTCAAGGGAGAGCTTTCTTT.

The CDR3 is CASSPQGQSQNTEAFF. For the CDR3, the DNA is TGTGCCAGCAGCCCCCAGGGGCAGTCGCAGAACACTGAAGCTTTCTTT. The rearrangement joins TRBV7-9 to TRBJ1-1, with TRBD1 as a possible D gene (6 bases). CDR3 length: 16 amino acids. V lost 5 bases and J 1 base, leaving 17 bases between the germline ends. Per germline, CDR1 SEHNR and CDR2 FQNEAQ (reference sequence).

The J gene is TRBJ2-1, the V gene TRBV18, with D possibly matching TRBD2 (6 bases). V lost 5 bases and J lost 7, with 18 bases in between. This CDR3 region has 15 residues. CDR1 and CDR2 from the germline V gene are KGHSH and LQKENI. Here the CDR3 reads CASSSGMAAGNEQFF. Here the CDR3 DNA reads TGTGCCAGCTCATCCGGGATGGCGGCGGGAAATGAGCAGTTCTTC.

V usage is TRBV6-6 and J usage is TRBJ1-2; D not resolved. V was trimmed by 2 bases and J by 3 bases, leaving 13 bases between them. CDR1 and CDR2 (germline): MNHNY, SVGAGI (reference sequence). CDR3 length: 15 amino acids. The CDR3 spells CASSYRREKDYGYTF. CDR3 nucleotides: TGTGCCAGCAGTTACCGACGGGAAAAAGACTATGGCTACACCTTC.

The rearrangement joins TRBV25-1 to TRBJ1-1; D perhaps matches TRBD1 (5 bases). The germline V gene encodes CDR1 MGHDK and CDR2 SYGVNS. Trimming left V 2 bases short and J 5 bases short, with 9 bases between. This CDR3 region has 13 residues. The CDR3 spells CASSEGRVTEAFF. The CDR3, as DNA: TGTGCCAGCAGTGAAGGCAGGGTGACTGAAGCTTTCTTT.

The V call is TRBV25-1, the J call TRBJ1-6; D remains unclear. This CDR3 comprises 16 residues. Germline assignment: CDR1 MGHDK and CDR2 SYGVNS. V was cut by 1 base and J by 0 bases, with 7 bases left in between. The CDR3 bases are TGTGCCAGCAGTGAATCTTGGCGCTCCTATAATTCACCCCTCCACTTT. It specifies CASSESWRSYNSPLHF.

This chain connects TRBV12-5 to TRBJ2-5, with D possibly called TRBD1 or TRBD2 (5 bases each). Trimming stripped 6 bases from V and 1 base from J, with 12 bases between. Looked up from germline, CDR1 is LGHNT and CDR2 is FRNRAP. The CDR3 runs to 14 residues. For the CDR3, the DNA is TGTGCTAGTGGCTTTGGGACCATCCAAGAGACCCAGTACTTC. It encodes CASGFGTIQETQYF.